These 29 T cell receptor beta chains were sequenced from one sample in a study of blood T cells in healthy people across ages. Primers used in a second PCR of roughly 7 to 12 cycles were a sample-barcoded 5' primer and a J-beta primer mix. TCRdb redid the calling of the 5' RACE reads with MiXCR, one entry per CDR3 protein. The data hold roughly 2 million distinct CDR3 sequences, with 40% to 55% observed a single time. The specimen sequenced was blood. Source of these receptors: a middle-aged woman in good health.

A note on this clonotype: A much larger clone differs from this one at a single base, so this may be a read error. The V gene is TRBV10-3, the J gene TRBJ2-1; D may be TRBD1 or TRBD2 (5 bases each). CDR1 ENHRY and CDR2 SYGVKD come from the germline V gene. Between the trimmed V and J ends, which lost 2 bases and 7 bases, there was a span of 6 bases. The CDR3 sequence is 12 residues long. The CDR3 loop is CAISEEGNEQFF. The CDR3 bases are TGTGCCATCAGTGAGGAGGGGAATGAGCAGTTCTTC.

This clonotype came up a few times. The rearrangement joins TRBV20-1 to TRBJ1-6, with D unresolved. Germline assignment: CDR1 DFQATT and CDR2 SNEGSKA (reference sequence). V lost 3 bases to trimming and J lost 11 bases, with 8 bases between them. This CDR3 comprises 11 residues. This chain's CDR3 is CSASPRAPLHF. The CDR3 DNA sequence: TGCAGTGCTAGCCCTAGGGCACCCCTCCACTTT.

This clonotype was seen repeatedly, ten times or more. This chain links TRBV20-1 with TRBJ2-7; D not certain. The V end was cut by 3 bases, the J end by 0 bases, with 3 bases between. The CDR3 has 11 amino acids. Germline CDR1 reads DFQATT; CDR2 reads SNEGSKA (reference sequence). The CDR3 is CSARGSYEQYF. As DNA, the CDR3 is TGCAGTGCTAGGGGCTCCTACGAGCAGTACTTC.

The chain is built from TRBV9 and TRBJ2-5, with no clear D. V was clipped by 4 bases and J by 5 bases, with 21 bases between them. This CDR3 is built from 16 residues. Germline V gene data show CDR1 as SGDLS and CDR2 as YYNGEE. The CDR3 DNA reads TGTGCCAGCAGCCAAAGCCGGGTCACGGGCAGGGAGACCCAGTACTTC. This sequence encodes CASSQSRVTGRETQYF. Full variable domain (missing parts from reference TRBV9 and TRBJ2-5): DSGVTQTPKHLITATGQRVTLRCSPRSGDLSVYWYQQSLDQGLQFLIQYYNGEERAKGNILERFSAQQFPDLHSELNLSSLELGDSALYFCASSQSRVTGRETQYFGPGTRLLVL.

The V call is TRBV20-1, the J call TRBJ2-5, with 7 positions matching TRBD1. Germline loops: CDR1 DFQATT, CDR2 SNEGSKA (reference sequence). The V and J ends lost 6 bases and 11 bases, in that order; junction bases with no gene match: 18. The CDR3 loop spans 14 amino acids. DNA for the CDR3: TGCAGTGCCCCTGACAGGGCACCGTACAATGAGCAGTACTTC. Protein: CSAPDRAPYNEQYF.

This clonotype has more than one count but fewer than ten. The chain links TRBV5-1 to TRBJ1-2; weak D call: TRBD1 (6 bases). This CDR3 has 17 residues. V dropped 4 bases and J dropped 1 base, with 20 bases sitting between them. The germline CDR1 and CDR2 sequences are SGHRS and YFSETQ. The CDR3 sequence: CASSANSRTALNYGYTF. The CDR3 region has the DNA TGCGCCAGCAGCGCGAACTCCCGGACAGCCCTTAACTATGGCTACACCTTC.

The rearrangement joins TRBV27 to TRBJ2-1; TRBD1 matches at 9 bases. In germline, CDR1 is MNHEY, CDR2 SMNVEV (reference sequence). This CDR3 has 15 amino acids. Trimming took 6 bases from V and 5 from J; bases not matched to a gene: 8. CDR3 nucleotides: TGTGCCAGCAGAACCGACAGGGGGTCTGACAATGAGCAGTTCTTC. Its protein product is CASRTDRGSDNEQFF.

V gene TRBV6-2 or TRBV6-3 combines with J gene TRBJ2-7; tentative D call: TRBD2 (5 bases). The germline gives CDR1 MNHEY, CDR2 SVGEGT. The V gene lost 8 bases and the J gene lost 4 bases, with 12 bases spanning the gap. The CDR3 runs 12 residues. As DNA, the CDR3 is TGTGCCAGCGTGGATCGAGGGTACGAGCAGTACTTC. Translated: CASVDRGYEQYF.

This clonotype appeared a few times. V is TRBV20-1 and J is TRBJ2-3; D may match TRBD1 or TRBD2 (7 bases each). Trimming stripped 6 bases from V and 6 bases from J, with 16 bases between. Germline CDR1 and CDR2: DFQATT and SNEGSKA (reference sequence). The CDR3 has 13 amino acids. DNA of the CDR3: TGCAGTGCAGCCCAGGGGGGGGCGGATACGCAGTATTTT. As protein: CSAAQGGADTQYF.

This clonotype showed up just once. The gene calls are TRBV9 and TRBJ2-5, with unresolved D. The germline CDR1 and CDR2 sequences are SGDLS and YYNGEE. This CDR3 contains 14 residues. V was shortened by 0 bases and J by 4 bases, with 10 bases between the two germline ends. In DNA, the CDR3 is TGTGCCAGCAGCGTAGGGCCAGGAACAGAGACCCAGTACTTC. Protein sequence: CASSVGPGTETQYF. Filled out from reference TRBV9 and TRBJ2-5, the complete variable domain reads DSGVTQTPKHLITATGQRVTLRCSPRSGDLSVYWYQQSLDQGLQFLIQYYNGEERAKGNILERFSAQQFPDLHSELNLSSLELGDSALYFCASSVGPGTETQYFGPGTRLLVL.

The rearrangement links TRBV20-1 to TRBJ2-7; perhaps D is TRBD1 or TRBD2 (5 bases each). Trimming cost V 0 bases and J 1 base, with 16 bases left between them. There are 16 residues in the CDR3. Per germline, CDR1 DFQATT and CDR2 SNEGSKA (reference sequence). The CDR3 is CSARDLRGERSYEQYF. DNA of the CDR3: TGCAGTGCTAGAGATCTTCGGGGCGAAAGGTCCTACGAGCAGTACTTC.

V and J are TRBV11-1 and TRBJ2-4; 11 bases are shared with TRBD2. The DNA end is a closer match to TRBJ2-5, so the J assignment may be wrong. Germline V gene data show CDR1 as SGHAT and CDR2 as FQDESV (reference sequence). The length of the CDR3 is 17 residues. The CDR3 DNA is TGTGCCAGCAGCACCGAACTAGCGGGGGAGACCAAAGAGACCCAGTACTTC. Residues: CASSTELAGETKETQYF.

The genes are TRBV24-1 and TRBJ1-4, with 8 bases aligning to TRBD1. Germline-derived CDR1 and CDR2 are KGHDR and SFDVKD. The J segment lost 7 bases and the V segment lost 4 bases, leaving 13 bases of the junction unmatched. CDR3 size: 17 residues. DNA of the CDR3: TGTGCCACCAGTGACCCGGGACAGGCCGATCGGAGTGAAAAACTGTTTTTT. Encoded protein: CATSDPGQADRSEKLFF.

The rearrangement uses TRBV6-1 and TRBJ2-3; 10 nucleotides line up with TRBD2. CDR3 length: 16 residues. V gave up 0 bases and J gave up 4 bases; unmatched junction bases: 4. Germline-derived CDR1 and CDR2 are MNHNS and SASEGT. Written as DNA, the CDR3 is TGTGCCAGCAGTGAAGCGCTAGCGGGGGTGTCAGATACGCAGTATTTT. Its protein is CASSEALAGVSDTQYF.

There are a few counts of this clonotype. CDR3 nucleotides: TGTGCCACCAGTGGGCCAGAAAGTAGGTATGGCTACACCTTC. It is translated as CATSGPESRYGYTF. J is TRBJ1-2 and V is TRBV24-1; no firm D call. The CDR3 loop spans 14 amino acids. Deletions cut 5 bases from V and 5 bases from J, with 14 bases between. Germline V gene data show CDR1 as KGHDR and CDR2 as SFDVKD.

V is TRBV5-1 and J is TRBJ2-1; TRBD2 matches 10 bases. This CDR3 region has 16 residues. Germline V gives CDR1 SGHRS, CDR2 YFSETQ. Trimming cost V 2 bases and J 2 bases; bases outside gene matches: 4. DNA of the CDR3: TGCGCCAGCAGCTTACTAGCGGGGACGGCCTACAATGAGCAGTTCTTC. It is translated as CASSLLAGTAYNEQFF.

The chain carries TRBV20-1 and TRBJ1-5, with 8 bases fitting TRBD1. In germline, CDR1 is DFQATT, CDR2 SNEGSKA (reference sequence). This CDR3 is built from 15 residues. V lost 6 bases and J lost 4; bases outside the gene matches: 11. The CDR3 bases are TGCAGTGCCCATTCCGGGACAGGCCCTAATCAGCCCCAGCATTTT. The encoded protein is CSAHSGTGPNQPQHF.

This clonotype was counted a few times. The chain is built from TRBV20-1 and TRBJ2-7; tentatively, D is TRBD2 (6 bases). CDR1 is DFQATT and CDR2 is SNEGSKA in the germline V gene (reference sequence). The CDR3 has 14 residues. Trimming took 3 bases from V and 3 from J, leaving 15 bases between them. As DNA, the CDR3 is TGCAGTGCTAGGGAGGGGAAGAAGGTCTACGAGCAGTACTTC. This gives the protein CSAREGKKVYEQYF.

The chain is built from TRBV5-1 and TRBJ2-3, with D possibly matching TRBD1 (5 bases). The CDR3 length is 14 residues. CDR1 is SGHRS, CDR2 YFSETQ, per germline. Trimming left V 1 base short and J 4 bases short, with 10 bases between. CDR3: CASSLQGSPDTQYF. The CDR3 DNA reads as TGCGCCAGCAGCTTGCAGGGTAGCCCAGATACGCAGTATTTT.

There are a few counts of this clonotype. The V and J genes are TRBV11-1 and TRBJ2-1; 10 bases agree with TRBD2. The trim removed 7 bases at V and 12 bases at J, leaving 9 bases unmatched. In germline, CDR1 is SGHAT, CDR2 FQDESV (reference sequence). The CDR3 is made up of 13 amino acids. The CDR3 sequence is CASTPERGGGQFF. CDR3 sequence (DNA): TGTGCCAGCACCCCAGAGCGGGGGGGCGGGCAGTTCTTC.

The chain recombines TRBV20-1 with TRBJ2-4; D gene unclear. Germline loops: CDR1 DFQATT, CDR2 SNEGSKA (reference sequence). V gave up 6 bases and J gave up 4 bases, with 10 bases separating them. The CDR3 covers 12 residues. This CDR3 reads CSASGGKNIQYF. CDR3 bases: TGCAGTGCATCCGGTGGGAAAAACATTCAGTACTTC.

This clonotype has just a few counts. This chain uses TRBV12-3 or TRBV12-4 with TRBJ2-7; D might be TRBD2 (5 bases). This CDR3 is 13 amino acids long. With 5 bases removed from V and 0 bases from J, the gap between germline ends came to 8 bases. The CDR3 bases are TGTGCCAGCAGTGAGAGGGTCTCCTACGAGCAGTACTTC. This sequence encodes CASSERVSYEQYF.

This clonotype was seen only a few times. This chain links TRBV4-3 with TRBJ2-1, with 8 bases lining up with TRBD2. There are 15 residues in the CDR3. V gave up 1 base and J gave up 8 bases; unmatched junction bases: 7. Germline CDR1 and CDR2: LGHNA and YSLEER. Here the CDR3 DNA reads TGCGCCAGCAGCCAAGCCTCCGGGACTAGGTATGAGCAGTTCTTC. Residues: CASSQASGTRYEQFF.

The chain is built from TRBV4-3 and TRBJ1-5, with D possibly being TRBD1 (6 bases). The CDR3 runs 14 residues. Per the germline V gene, CDR1 is LGHNA and CDR2 is YSLEER. The ends were cut back, 0 bases at V and 8 bases at J, with 11 bases in the middle. The CDR3 loop reads CASSQDEGGEPQHF. Here the CDR3 DNA reads TGCGCCAGCAGCCAAGACGAGGGGGGGGAGCCCCAGCATTTT.

The J gene is TRBJ2-7, the V gene TRBV7-2; the D gene is possibly TRBD2 (5 bases). Germline V lookup: CDR1 SGHTA, CDR2 FQGNSA. The CDR3 covers 15 residues. V was shortened by 3 bases and J by 7 bases, with 19 bases between the two germline ends. CDR3 amino acids: CASSLDSGRANEQYF. The CDR3 nucleotides are TGTGCCAGCAGCTTGGACTCTGGCCGGGCCAATGAGCAGTACTTC.

This chain joins TRBV5-1 and TRBJ2-5; TRBD1 aligns across 7 bases. Germline V CDR1 and CDR2: SGHRS, YFSETQ. The CDR3 has 15 residues. Trimming at V came to 4 bases and at J to 5 bases, leaving 11 bases not matched to a gene. In DNA form, the CDR3 reads TGCGCCAGCAGCCTAGGGACAGTCGGCCCTGAGACCCAGTACTTC. This codes for CASSLGTVGPETQYF.

The chain has TRBV12-3 or TRBV12-4 and TRBJ2-1, with D perhaps matching TRBD1 or TRBD2 (5 bases each). The germline V and J ends were trimmed by 0 bases and 10 bases, with 22 bases remaining between them. The CDR3 runs 17 residues. CDR3 bases: TGTGCCAGCAGTTTAGCGTGGGGAAGGGACCTGGGGTACGAGCAGTTCTTC. Its protein product is CASSLAWGRDLGYEQFF.

The chain employs TRBV12-5 and TRBJ2-7, with TRBD1 as a possible D gene (5 bases). The DNA matches TRBJ2-5 better at its end, which makes the J call doubtful. CDR1 and CDR2 from the germline V gene are LGHNT and FRNRAP. The CDR3 totals 13 residues. CDR3 loop: CASSVRDRETQYF. As DNA, the CDR3 is TGTGCTAGTTCTGTCAGGGATCGGGAGACCCAGTACTTC.

About this clonotype itself: A much larger clone sits a single nucleotide away, making a read error possible. The rearrangement joins TRBV28 to TRBJ2-7; tentatively, D is TRBD1 (6 bases). The CDR3 spans 14 residues. CDR1 MDHEN and CDR2 SYDVKM come from the germline V gene. Between the trimmed V and J ends, which lost 6 bases and 0 bases, there was a span of 12 bases. The CDR3 reads CASRLTGSSYEQYF. For the CDR3, the DNA is TGTGCCAGCAGATTAACAGGGAGCTCCTACGAGCAGTACTTC.